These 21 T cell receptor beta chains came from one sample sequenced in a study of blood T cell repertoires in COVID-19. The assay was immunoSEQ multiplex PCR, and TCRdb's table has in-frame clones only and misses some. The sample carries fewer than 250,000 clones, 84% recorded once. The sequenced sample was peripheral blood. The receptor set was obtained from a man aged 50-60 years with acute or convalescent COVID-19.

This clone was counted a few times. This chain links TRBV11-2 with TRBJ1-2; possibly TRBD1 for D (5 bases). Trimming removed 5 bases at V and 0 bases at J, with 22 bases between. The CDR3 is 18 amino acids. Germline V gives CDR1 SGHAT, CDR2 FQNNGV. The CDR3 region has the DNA TGTGCCAGCAGCCCCTCCGCCTTCGGCGGGGGTACTAACTATGGCTACACCTTC. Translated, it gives CASSPSAFGGGTNYGYTF.

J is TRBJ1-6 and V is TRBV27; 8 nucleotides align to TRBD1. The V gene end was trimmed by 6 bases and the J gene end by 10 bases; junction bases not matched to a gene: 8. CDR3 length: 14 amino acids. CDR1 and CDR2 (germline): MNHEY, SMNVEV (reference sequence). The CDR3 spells CASRMGQAKSPLHF. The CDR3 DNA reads TGTGCCAGCAGAATGGGACAGGCTAAGTCACCCCTCCACTTT.

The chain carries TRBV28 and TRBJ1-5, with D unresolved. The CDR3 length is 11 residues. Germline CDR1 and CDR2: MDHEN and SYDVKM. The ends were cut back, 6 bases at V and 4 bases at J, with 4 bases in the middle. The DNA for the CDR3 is TGTGCCAGCAGCAATAATCAGCCCCAGCATTTT. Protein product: CASSNNQPQHF.

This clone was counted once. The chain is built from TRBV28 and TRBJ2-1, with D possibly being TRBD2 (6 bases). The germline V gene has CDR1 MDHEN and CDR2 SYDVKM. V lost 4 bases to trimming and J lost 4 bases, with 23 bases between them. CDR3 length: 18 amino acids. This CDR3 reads CASSSKNILAALYNEQFF. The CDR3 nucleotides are TGTGCCAGCAGTTCGAAAAACATATTAGCGGCACTATACAATGAGCAGTTCTTC.

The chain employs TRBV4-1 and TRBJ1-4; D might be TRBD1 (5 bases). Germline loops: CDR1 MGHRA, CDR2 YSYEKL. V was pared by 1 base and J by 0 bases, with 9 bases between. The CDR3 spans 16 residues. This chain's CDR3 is CASSQGDWATNEKLFF. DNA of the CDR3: TGCGCCAGCAGCCAAGGGGACTGGGCAACTAATGAAAAACTGTTTTTT.

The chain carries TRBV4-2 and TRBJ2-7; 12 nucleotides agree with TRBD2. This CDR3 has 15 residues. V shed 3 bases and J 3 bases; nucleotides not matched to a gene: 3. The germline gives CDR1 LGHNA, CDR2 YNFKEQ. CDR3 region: CASSHGTSGYYEQYF. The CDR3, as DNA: TGTGCCAGCAGCCACGGGACTAGCGGGTACTACGAGCAGTACTTC.

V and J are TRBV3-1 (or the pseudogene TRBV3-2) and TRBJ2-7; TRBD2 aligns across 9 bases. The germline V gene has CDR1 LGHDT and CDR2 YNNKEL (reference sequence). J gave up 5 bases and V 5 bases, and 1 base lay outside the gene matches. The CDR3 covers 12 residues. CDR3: CASSSSGNEQYF. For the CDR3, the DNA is TGTGCCAGCAGCTCTAGCGGGAACGAGCAGTACTTC.

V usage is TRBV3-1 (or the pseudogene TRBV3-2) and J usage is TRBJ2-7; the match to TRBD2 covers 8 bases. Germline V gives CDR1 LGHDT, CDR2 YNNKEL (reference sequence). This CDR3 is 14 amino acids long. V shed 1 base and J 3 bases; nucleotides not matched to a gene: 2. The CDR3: CASSQAGGIYEQYF. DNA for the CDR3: TGTGCCAGCAGCCAAGCGGGGGGGATCTACGAGCAGTACTTC.

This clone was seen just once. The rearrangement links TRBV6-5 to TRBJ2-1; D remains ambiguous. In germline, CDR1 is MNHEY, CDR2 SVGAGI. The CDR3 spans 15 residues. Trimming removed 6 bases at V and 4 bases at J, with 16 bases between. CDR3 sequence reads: CASRSLESFYNEQFF. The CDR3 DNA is TGTGCCAGCAGATCCTTAGAGAGCTTTTACAATGAGCAGTTCTTC.

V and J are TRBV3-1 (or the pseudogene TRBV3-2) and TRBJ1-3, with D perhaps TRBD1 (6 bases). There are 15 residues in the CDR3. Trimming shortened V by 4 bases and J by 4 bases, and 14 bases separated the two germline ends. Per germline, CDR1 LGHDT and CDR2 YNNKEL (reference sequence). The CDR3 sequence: CASSRTQGQGNTIYF. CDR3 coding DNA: TGTGCCAGCAGCCGAACCCAAGGACAGGGAAACACCATATATTTT.

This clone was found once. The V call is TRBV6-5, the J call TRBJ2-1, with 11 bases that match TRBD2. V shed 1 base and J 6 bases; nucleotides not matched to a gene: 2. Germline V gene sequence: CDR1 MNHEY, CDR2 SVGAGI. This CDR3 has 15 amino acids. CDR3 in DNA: TGTGCCAGCAGTTACTGGCTAGCGGGAGGCAATGAGCAGTTCTTC. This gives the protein CASSYWLAGGNEQFF.

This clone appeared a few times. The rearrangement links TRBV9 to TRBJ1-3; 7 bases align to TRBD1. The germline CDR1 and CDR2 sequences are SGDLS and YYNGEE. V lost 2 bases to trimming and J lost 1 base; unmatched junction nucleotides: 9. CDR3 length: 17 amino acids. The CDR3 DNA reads TGTGCCAGCAGCGTTTCCGCCGGGACAGCGTCTGGAAACACCATATATTTT. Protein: CASSVSAGTASGNTIYF.

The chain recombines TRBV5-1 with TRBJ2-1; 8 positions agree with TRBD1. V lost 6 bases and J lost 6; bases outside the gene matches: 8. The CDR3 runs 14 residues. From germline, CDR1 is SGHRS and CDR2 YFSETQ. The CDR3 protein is CASTRQGTVNEQFF. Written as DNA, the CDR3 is TGCGCCAGCACTAGACAGGGGACTGTCAATGAGCAGTTCTTC.

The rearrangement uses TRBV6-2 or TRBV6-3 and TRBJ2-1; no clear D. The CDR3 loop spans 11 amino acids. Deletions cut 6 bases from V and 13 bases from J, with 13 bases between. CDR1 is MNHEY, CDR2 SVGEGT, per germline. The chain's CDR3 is CASSGEPGQFF. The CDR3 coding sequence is TGTGCCAGCAGCGGTGAGCCAGGACAGTTCTTC.

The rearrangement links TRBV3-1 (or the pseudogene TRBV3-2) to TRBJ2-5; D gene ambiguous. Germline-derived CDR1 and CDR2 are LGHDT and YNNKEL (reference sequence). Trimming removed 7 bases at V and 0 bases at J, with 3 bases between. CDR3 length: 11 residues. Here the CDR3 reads CASKHQETQYF. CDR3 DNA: TGTGCCAGCAAGCACCAAGAGACCCAGTACTTC.

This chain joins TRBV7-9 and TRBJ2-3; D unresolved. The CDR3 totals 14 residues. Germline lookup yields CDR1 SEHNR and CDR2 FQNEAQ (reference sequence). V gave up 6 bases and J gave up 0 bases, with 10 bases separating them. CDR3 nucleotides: TGTGCCAGCAGAAAGACAAGTAGCACAGATACGCAGTATTTT. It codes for CASRKTSSTDTQYF.

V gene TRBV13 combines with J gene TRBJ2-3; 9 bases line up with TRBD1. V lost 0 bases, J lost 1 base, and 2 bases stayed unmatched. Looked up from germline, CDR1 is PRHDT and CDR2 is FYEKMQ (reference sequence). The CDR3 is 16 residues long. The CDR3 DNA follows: TGTGCCAGCAGCTTAGGCCGGACAGGGGGCACAGATACGCAGTATTTT. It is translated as CASSLGRTGGTDTQYF.

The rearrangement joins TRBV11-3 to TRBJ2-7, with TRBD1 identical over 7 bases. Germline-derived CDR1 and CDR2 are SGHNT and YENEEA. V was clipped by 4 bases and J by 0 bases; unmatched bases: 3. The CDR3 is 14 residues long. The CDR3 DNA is TGTGCCAGCAGCTCACAGGGGTCCTCCTACGAGCAGTACTTC. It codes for CASSSQGSSYEQYF.

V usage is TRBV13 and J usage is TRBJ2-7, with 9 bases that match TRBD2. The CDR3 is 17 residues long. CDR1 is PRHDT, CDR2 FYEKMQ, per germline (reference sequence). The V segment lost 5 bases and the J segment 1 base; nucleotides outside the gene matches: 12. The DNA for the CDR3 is TGTGCCAGCAGCCCGTTGGTAGCGGGAGTAGGGTCCTACGAGCAGTACTTC. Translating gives CASSPLVAGVGSYEQYF.

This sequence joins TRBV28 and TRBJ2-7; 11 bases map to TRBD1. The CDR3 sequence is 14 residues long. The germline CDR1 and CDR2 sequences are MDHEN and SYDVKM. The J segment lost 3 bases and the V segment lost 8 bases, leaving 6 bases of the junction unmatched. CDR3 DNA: TGTGCCAGCGTATCGGGACAGGGGGGCTACGAGCAGTACTTC. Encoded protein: CASVSGQGGYEQYF.

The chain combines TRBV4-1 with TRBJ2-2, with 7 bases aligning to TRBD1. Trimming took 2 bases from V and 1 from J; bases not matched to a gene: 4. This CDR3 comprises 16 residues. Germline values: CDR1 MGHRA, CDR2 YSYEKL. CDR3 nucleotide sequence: TGCGCCAGCAGCCAAAGAGGGGGCGGGAACACCGGGGAGCTGTTTTTT. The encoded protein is CASSQRGGGNTGELFF.